Below are 32 T cell receptor beta chains sequenced from a single sample in a study of identical twins. TCRdb reprocessed the 5' RACE reads with MiXCR, giving one entry per CDR3 protein. The sample has about 500,000 distinct CDR3 sequences, roughly an eighth seen once. These data were also reused for a study on yellow fever vaccine responses in identical twins.

The sequenced sample was CD4+ T cells sorted from blood. The receptors originated from a young woman in good health.

The chain employs TRBV6-5 and TRBJ2-2, with 7 positions matching TRBD1. The CDR3 is 13 residues long. Unmatched junction bases numbered 6, after V lost 7 bases and J lost 7 bases. The germline CDR1 and CDR2 sequences are MNHEY and SVGAGI. CDR3 sequence (DNA): TGTGCCAGCACTTCGACAGGGCTCGGGGAGCTGTTTTTT. Protein sequence: CASTSTGLGELFF.

This clonotype was detected only a few times. The rearrangement links TRBV5-1 to TRBJ1-1; TRBD1 might be the D (5 bases). Germline V CDR1 and CDR2: SGHRS, YFSETQ. The length of the CDR3 is 13 residues. Deletions cut 7 bases from V and 1 base from J, with 11 bases between. In nucleotides, the CDR3 is TGCGCCAGCGGCACTACAGGGAACACTGAAGCTTTCTTT. It encodes CASGTTGNTEAFF.

The chain uses TRBV5-6 and TRBJ1-2, with a tentative D call TRBD1 (5 bases). V lost 5 bases and J lost 4, with 15 bases in between. This CDR3 spans 14 amino acids. The germline V gene has CDR1 SGHDT and CDR2 YYEEEE. DNA for the CDR3: TGTGCCAGCAGGTACCCCCGGGACGGCTATGGCTACACCTTC. Translating it yields CASRYPRDGYGYTF.

The V gene is TRBV21-1, the J gene TRBJ1-6; TRBD1, as called in the table, went unchecked against the DNA. TRBV21-1 is designated a pseudogene. This CDR3 contains 22 residues. CDR3 in DNA: TGTGCCAGCAGCAAAGATTGGAAAAGTGCGACAGGGGACATGGGGAGTAATTCACCCCTCCACTTT. Translating it yields CASSKDWKSATGDMGSNSPLHF.

The chain couples TRBV20-1 to TRBJ2-7, with D perhaps TRBD1 or TRBD2 (5 bases each). The germline V gene encodes CDR1 DFQATT and CDR2 SNEGSKA (reference sequence). The CDR3 spans 14 residues. Deletions cut 5 bases from V and 3 bases from J, with 17 bases between. CDR3 sequence reads: CSAYLRDGDYEQYF. In DNA form, the CDR3 reads TGCAGTGCTTACCTCCGGGACGGGGACTACGAGCAGTACTTC.

The rearrangement links TRBV14 to TRBJ2-2, with a tentative D call TRBD1 (5 bases). V was shortened by 2 bases and J by 7 bases, with 8 bases between the two germline ends. This CDR3 comprises 13 residues. In germline, CDR1 is SGHDN, CDR2 FVKESK. The CDR3 region is CASSQRGGGELFF. The CDR3 DNA reads TGTGCCAGCAGCCAAAGGGGTGGCGGGGAGCTGTTTTTT.

This clonotype has just a few counts. The J gene is TRBJ1-1, the V gene TRBV5-1; 8 bases map to TRBD1. Trimming at V came to 6 bases and at J to 5 bases, leaving 15 bases not matched to a gene. CDR1 is SGHRS, CDR2 YFSETQ, per germline. This CDR3 region has 16 residues. Written as DNA, the CDR3 is TGCGCCAGCACTTCAGACAACGGACAGGGCTCTACTGAAGCTTTCTTT. It encodes CASTSDNGQGSTEAFF.

This clonotype was seen repeatedly, ten times or more. The rearrangement uses TRBV29-1 and TRBJ2-1, with unresolved D. Germline V gene sequence: CDR1 SQVTM, CDR2 ANQGSEA. The V end lost 1 base, the J end lost 4 bases, and 8 bases lay between the germline ends. CDR3 length: 13 residues. The CDR3 reads CSVEVRPYNEQFF. The CDR3 coding sequence is TGCAGCGTTGAAGTTCGACCTTACAATGAGCAGTTCTTC.

This clonotype was seen many times. The chain combines TRBV5-1 with TRBJ2-1; D is undetermined. V was clipped by 4 bases and J by 4 bases, with 9 bases between them. Germline V gene sequence: CDR1 SGHRS, CDR2 YFSETQ. The CDR3 runs 13 residues. Here the CDR3 reads CASSPDIYNEQFF. The CDR3 bases are TGCGCCAGCAGCCCCGACATTTACAATGAGCAGTTCTTC.

The rearrangement uses TRBV7-2 and TRBJ2-1, with D possibly being TRBD1 (5 bases). Germline CDR1 is SGHTA and CDR2 is FQGNSA. CDR3 length: 16 residues. With 1 base removed from V and 8 bases from J, the gap between germline ends came to 18 bases. Here the CDR3 DNA reads TGTGCCAGCAGCTTAGTTCGCAGGGCGTTAAGCGATGAGCAGTTCTTC. Translating it yields CASSLVRRALSDEQFF.

This clonotype was observed many times. The chain combines TRBV15 with TRBJ2-4; 9 positions agree with TRBD1. In germline, CDR1 is LNHNV, CDR2 YYDKDF (reference sequence). The length of the CDR3 is 15 residues. V gave up 2 bases and J gave up 6 bases; unmatched junction bases: 5. The CDR3 region has the DNA TGTGCCACCAGCAGATACGGGACAGGGTTAAACATTCAGTACTTC. Translation: CATSRYGTGLNIQYF.

The genes are TRBV20-1 and TRBJ2-2, with 7 bases fitting TRBD1. Trimming at V came to 5 bases and at J to 5 bases, leaving 5 bases not matched to a gene. From germline, CDR1 is DFQATT and CDR2 SNEGSKA (reference sequence). This CDR3 is 13 amino acids long. Here the CDR3 DNA reads TGCAGTGCTCGGGACAGATCTACCGGGGAGCTGTTTTTT. Translated, it gives CSARDRSTGELFF.

The table lists this clonotype with a few counts. CDR3 nucleotide sequence: TGTGCCAGCAGCCATCGGTGGGTCATACAAGAGACCCAGTACTTC. This codes for CASSHRWVIQETQYF. The chain recombines TRBV3-1 with TRBJ2-5; D unclear. CDR1 is LGHDT and CDR2 is YNNKEL in the germline V gene (reference sequence). Trimming removed 3 bases at V and 2 bases at J, with 13 bases between. The CDR3 has 15 amino acids.

About this clonotype itself: The junction departs from the called germline gene at one end, perhaps through a read error. This chain links TRBV20-1 with TRBJ2-7; 8 bases match TRBD1. The CDR3 contains 17 residues. CDR1 and CDR2 (germline): DFQATT, SNEGSKA (reference sequence). This CDR3 is CCARADLWTGSSYEQYF. CDR3 coding DNA: TGCTGTGCTAGAGCCGATTTATGGACAGGGAGCTCCTACGAGCAGTACTTC.

The rearrangement links TRBV28 to TRBJ2-7, with a weak D call TRBD1 (6 bases). The CDR3 spans 16 residues. CDR1 and CDR2 (germline): MDHEN, SYDVKM. Trimming shortened V by 7 bases and J by 1 base, and 20 bases separated the two germline ends. The CDR3: CASKSPPGVRSYEQYF. The CDR3 nucleotides read TGTGCCAGCAAGTCACCCCCAGGGGTAAGGTCCTACGAGCAGTACTTC.

V is TRBV28 and J is TRBJ1-2; 9 bases fit TRBD1. The CDR3 length is 13 residues. Germline CDR1 is MDHEN and CDR2 is SYDVKM. J lost 8 bases, V lost 11 bases, and 12 bases had no gene match. Here the CDR3 reads CAGEDRGSMGYTF. DNA for the CDR3: TGTGCCGGCGAGGACAGGGGATCTATGGGCTACACCTTC.

The chain is built from TRBV20-1 and TRBJ2-7; no reliable D call. The V gene lost 2 bases and the J gene lost 5 bases, with 22 bases spanning the gap. Germline lookup yields CDR1 DFQATT and CDR2 SNEGSKA (reference sequence). The CDR3 sequence is 16 residues long. The CDR3 DNA reads as TGCAGTGCTAGATCCCGTGGGGTACAGCCATCTAACGAGCAGTACTTC. It translates to CSARSRGVQPSNEQYF.

As for this clonotype: Without the conserved terminal phenylalanine or tryptophan, this CDR3 likely stems from a read error. The CDR3 region is CASINYRGPSSYEQYI. In DNA form, the CDR3 reads TGTGCCAGCATTAATTACAGGGGGCCGAGCTCCTACGAGCAGTACATC. The rearrangement links TRBV6-5 to TRBJ2-7; 9 bases are a match to TRBD1. The CDR3 is made up of 16 amino acids. V trimming: 7 bases; J trimming: 0 bases; junction bases outside the gene matches: 10. CDR1 MNHEY and CDR2 SVGAGI come from the germline V gene.

J is TRBJ2-5 and V is TRBV20-1; a weak D match, TRBD1 (5 bases). This CDR3 spans 14 amino acids. Germline CDR1 reads DFQATT; CDR2 reads SNEGSKA (reference sequence). The V gene lost 4 bases and the J gene lost 5 bases, with 17 bases spanning the gap. CDR3 nucleotide sequence: TGCAGTGCTATAATAGGGGCGAATTTTGAGACCCAGTACTTC. Encoded protein: CSAIIGANFETQYF.

This clonotype occurred a few times. The chain employs TRBV14 and TRBJ2-6; 7 positions match TRBD1. CDR3 length equals 17 residues. With V trimmed by 2 bases and J by 2 bases, 6 bases remained unmatched. Germline loops: CDR1 SGHDN, CDR2 FVKESK. The CDR3 nucleotides read TGTGCCAGCAGCCAACGCCAGGGGGTCGCTGGGGCCAACGTCCTGACTTTC. Amino acids: CASSQRQGVAGANVLTF.

This sequence joins TRBV20-1 and TRBJ2-7, with TRBD1 matching over 8 bases. The germline V gene encodes CDR1 DFQATT and CDR2 SNEGSKA (reference sequence). The CDR3 is made up of 12 amino acids. The trim removed 7 bases at V and 5 bases at J, leaving 7 bases unmatched. CDR3 residues: CSGHQGANEQYF. The CDR3 coding sequence is TGCAGTGGTCACCAGGGGGCCAACGAGCAGTACTTC.

The chain is built from TRBV12-3 or TRBV12-4 and TRBJ1-5; D uncertain. The CDR3 totals 13 residues. Trimming removed 1 base from V and 5 bases from J, with 6 bases in between. The CDR3, as DNA: TGTGCCAGCAGTTTAGGGGAGGATCAGCCCCAGCATTTT. Its translation is CASSLGEDQPQHF.

This clonotype was counted only a few times. The V call is TRBV5-5, the J call TRBJ1-5; D is possibly TRBD1 (5 bases). The germline CDR1 and CDR2 sequences are SGHKS and YYEKEE (reference sequence). There are 14 residues in the CDR3. The V and J ends lost 4 bases and 5 bases respectively, with 13 bases between them. CDR3 coding DNA: TGTGCCAGCAGCCGGTGGGACGGGGATCAGCCCCAGCATTTT. It translates to CASSRWDGDQPQHF.

This CDR3 reads CASSPQGSTGELFF. CDR3 bases: TGTGCCAGCAGCCCTCAAGGTTCCACCGGGGAGCTGTTTTTT. The chain combines TRBV11-2 with TRBJ2-2, with D uncertain. Germline V gene lookup returns CDR1 SGHAT and CDR2 FQNNGV. The CDR3 length is 14 residues. Between the trimmed V and J ends, which lost 5 bases and 4 bases, there was a span of 11 bases.

V usage is TRBV5-1 and J usage is TRBJ2-3; the D is unclear. CDR1 and CDR2 from the germline V gene are SGHRS and YFSETQ. The CDR3 covers 14 residues. The V and J ends lost 4 bases and 3 bases respectively, with 12 bases between them. CDR3 protein: CASSATPATDTQYF. In DNA, the CDR3 is TGCGCCAGCAGCGCGACTCCTGCGACAGATACGCAGTATTTT.

This chain joins TRBV6-1 and TRBJ1-6; D remains ambiguous. The CDR3 has 13 amino acids. The V gene lost 5 bases and the J gene lost 8 bases, with 10 bases spanning the gap. Germline V gene lookup returns CDR1 MNHNS and CDR2 SASEGT. CDR3 region: CASSTTLDSPLHF. CDR3 bases: TGTGCCAGCAGTACGACCCTTGATTCACCCCTCCACTTT.

This clonotype appeared a few times. The CDR3 region has the DNA TGTGCCAGCAGACCACCGAGTCTTGGCGGGGAGCTGTTTTTT. Translated: CASRPPSLGGELFF. This chain connects TRBV6-1 to TRBJ2-2; D is uncertain. The V end was cut by 6 bases, the J end by 7 bases, with 15 bases between. The CDR3 sequence is 14 residues long. CDR1 is MNHNS and CDR2 is SASEGT in the germline V gene.

This clonotype came up a few times. The chain employs TRBV7-2 and TRBJ2-3; 7 nucleotides line up with TRBD2. The CDR3 spans 15 residues. The ends lost 1 base at V and 4 bases at J; junction bases unmatched: 5. The V gene's germline CDR1 is SGHTA and CDR2 FQGNSA. CDR3 bases: TGTGCCAGCAGCTTAGACGGCGGGAGCCCAGATACGCAGTATTTT. This translates into CASSLDGGSPDTQYF.

CDR3 residues: CASSSYSEQYF. CDR3 DNA: TGTGCCAGCAGCTCCTATAGCGAGCAGTACTTC. This chain connects TRBV7-9 to TRBJ2-7; D is unclear. CDR1 is SEHNR, CDR2 FQNEAQ, per germline (reference sequence). V lost 4 bases and J 6 bases, leaving 7 bases between the germline ends. This CDR3 comprises 11 residues.

This clonotype was seen repeatedly, ten times or more. The CDR3 DNA reads as TGTGCCAGCAGCCTCCGGGGCCCTGAAGCTTTCTTT. This translates into CASSLRGPEAFF. The chain has TRBV6-5 and TRBJ1-1, with D perhaps matching TRBD1 (5 bases). Per the germline V gene, CDR1 is MNHEY and CDR2 is SVGAGI. This CDR3 has 12 amino acids. The ends were cut back, 6 bases at V and 6 bases at J, with 11 bases in the middle.

The table lists this clonotype with many counts. This chain uses TRBV12-3 or TRBV12-4 with TRBJ2-2; D perhaps matches TRBD1 (5 bases). V was cut by 4 bases and J by 4 bases, with 10 bases left in between. This CDR3 is 14 amino acids long. The CDR3 DNA reads TGTGCCAGCAGTTCGGCCGACAGCACCGGGGAGCTGTTTTTT. Encoded protein: CASSSADSTGELFF.

This clonotype was seen more than once but under ten times. The chain combines TRBV20-1 with TRBJ2-7; no clear D. Trimming took off 1 base at V and 3 bases at J, with 7 bases between the two ends. Germline CDR1 and CDR2: DFQATT and SNEGSKA (reference sequence). This CDR3 has 12 residues. In nucleotides, the CDR3 is TGCAGTGCTAGAGGGGTGGTCTACGAGCAGTACTTC. Translated: CSARGVVYEQYF.